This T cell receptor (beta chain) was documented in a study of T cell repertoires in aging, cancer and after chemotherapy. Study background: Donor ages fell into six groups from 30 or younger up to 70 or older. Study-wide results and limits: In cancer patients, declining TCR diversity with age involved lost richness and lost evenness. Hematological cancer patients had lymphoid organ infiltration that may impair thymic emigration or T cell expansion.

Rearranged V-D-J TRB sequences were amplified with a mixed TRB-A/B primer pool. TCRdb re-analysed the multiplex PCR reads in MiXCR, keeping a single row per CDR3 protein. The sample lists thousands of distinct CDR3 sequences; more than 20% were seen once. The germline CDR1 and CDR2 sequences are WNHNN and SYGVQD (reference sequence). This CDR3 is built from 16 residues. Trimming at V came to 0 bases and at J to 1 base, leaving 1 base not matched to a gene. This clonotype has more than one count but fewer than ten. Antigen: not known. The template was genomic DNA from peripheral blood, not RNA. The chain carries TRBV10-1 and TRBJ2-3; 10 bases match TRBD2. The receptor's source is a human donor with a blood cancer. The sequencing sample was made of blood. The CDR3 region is CASSESGTSGTDTQYF. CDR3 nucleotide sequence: TGCGCCAGCAGTGAGTCGGGGACTAGCGGCACAGATACGCAGTATTTT.